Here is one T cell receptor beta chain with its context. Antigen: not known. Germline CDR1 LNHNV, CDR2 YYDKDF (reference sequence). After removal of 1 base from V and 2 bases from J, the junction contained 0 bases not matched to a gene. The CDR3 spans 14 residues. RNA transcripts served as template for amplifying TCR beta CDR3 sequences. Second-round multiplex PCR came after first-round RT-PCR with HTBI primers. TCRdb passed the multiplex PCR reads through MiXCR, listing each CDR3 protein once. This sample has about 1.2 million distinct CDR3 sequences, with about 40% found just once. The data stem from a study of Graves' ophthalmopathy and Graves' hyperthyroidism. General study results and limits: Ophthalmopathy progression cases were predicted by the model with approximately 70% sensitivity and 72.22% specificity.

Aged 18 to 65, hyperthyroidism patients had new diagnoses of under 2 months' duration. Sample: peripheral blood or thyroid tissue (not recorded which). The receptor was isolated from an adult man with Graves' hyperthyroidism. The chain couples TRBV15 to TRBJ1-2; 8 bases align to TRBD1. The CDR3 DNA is TGTGCCACCAGCAGAGGGGACAGGAACTATGGCTACACCTTC. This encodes CATSRGDRNYGYTF. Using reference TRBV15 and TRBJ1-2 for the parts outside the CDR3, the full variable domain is DAMVIQNPRYQVTQFGKPVTLSCSQTLNHNVMYWYQQKSSQAPKLLFHYYDKDFNNEADTPDNFQSRRPNTSFCFLDIRSPGLGDTAMYLCATSRGDRNYGYTFGSGTRLTVV.